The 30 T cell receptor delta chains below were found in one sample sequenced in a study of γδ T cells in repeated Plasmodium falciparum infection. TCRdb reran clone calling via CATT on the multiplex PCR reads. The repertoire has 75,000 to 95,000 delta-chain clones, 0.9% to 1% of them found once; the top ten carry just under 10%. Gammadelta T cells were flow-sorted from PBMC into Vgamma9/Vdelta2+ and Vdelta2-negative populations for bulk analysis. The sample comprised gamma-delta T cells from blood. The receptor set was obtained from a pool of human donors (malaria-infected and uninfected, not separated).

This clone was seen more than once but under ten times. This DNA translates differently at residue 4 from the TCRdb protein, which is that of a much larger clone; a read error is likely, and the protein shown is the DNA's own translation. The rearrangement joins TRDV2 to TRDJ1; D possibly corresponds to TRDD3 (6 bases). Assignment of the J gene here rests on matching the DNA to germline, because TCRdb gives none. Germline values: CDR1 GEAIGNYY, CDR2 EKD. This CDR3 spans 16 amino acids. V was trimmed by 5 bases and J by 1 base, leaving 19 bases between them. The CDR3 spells CACVTVGGGPTDKLIF. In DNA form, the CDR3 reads TGTGCCTGTGTCACGGTGGGAGGGGGACCCACCGATAAACTCATCTTT.

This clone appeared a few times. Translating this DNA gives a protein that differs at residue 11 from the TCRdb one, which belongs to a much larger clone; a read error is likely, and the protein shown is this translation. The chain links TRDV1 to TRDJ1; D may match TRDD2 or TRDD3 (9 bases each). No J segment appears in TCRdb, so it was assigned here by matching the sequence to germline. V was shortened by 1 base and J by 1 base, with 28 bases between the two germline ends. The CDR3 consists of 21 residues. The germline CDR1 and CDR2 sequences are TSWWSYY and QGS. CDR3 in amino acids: CALGERLPTQSGDTGTDKLIF. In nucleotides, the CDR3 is TGTGCTCTTGGGGAACGCCTTCCTACGCAGTCGGGGGATACTGGCACCGATAAACTCATCTTT.

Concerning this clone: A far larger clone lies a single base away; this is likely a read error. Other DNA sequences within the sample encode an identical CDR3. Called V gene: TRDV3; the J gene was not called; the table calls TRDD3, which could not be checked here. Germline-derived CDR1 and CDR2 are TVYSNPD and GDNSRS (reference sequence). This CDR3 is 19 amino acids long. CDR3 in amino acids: CAFYLAFPPSFGGYASGIF. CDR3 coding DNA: TGTGCCTTCTACCTGGCTTTCCCTCCATCTTTTGGGGGATACGCAAGCGGCATCTTT.

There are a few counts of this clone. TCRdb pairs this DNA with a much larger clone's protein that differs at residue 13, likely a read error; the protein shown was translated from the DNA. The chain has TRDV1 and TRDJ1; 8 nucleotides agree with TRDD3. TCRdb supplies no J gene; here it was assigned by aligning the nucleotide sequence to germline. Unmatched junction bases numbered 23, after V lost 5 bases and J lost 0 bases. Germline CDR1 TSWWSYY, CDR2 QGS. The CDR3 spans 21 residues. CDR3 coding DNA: TGTGCTCTTGGGATTCGGCCTTCCCGCTACTGGGGGGCTCCGTACACCGATAAACTCATCTTT. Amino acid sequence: CALGIRPSRYWGAPYTDKLIF.

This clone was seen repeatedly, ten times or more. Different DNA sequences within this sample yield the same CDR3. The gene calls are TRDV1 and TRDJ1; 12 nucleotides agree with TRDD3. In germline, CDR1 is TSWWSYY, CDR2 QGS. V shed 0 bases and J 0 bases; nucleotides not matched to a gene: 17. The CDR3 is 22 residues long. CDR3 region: CALGELYCTGGYTKPYTDKLIF. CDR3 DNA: TGTGCTCTTGGGGAACTATACTGTACTGGGGGATACACGAAACCTTACACCGATAAACTCATCTTT.

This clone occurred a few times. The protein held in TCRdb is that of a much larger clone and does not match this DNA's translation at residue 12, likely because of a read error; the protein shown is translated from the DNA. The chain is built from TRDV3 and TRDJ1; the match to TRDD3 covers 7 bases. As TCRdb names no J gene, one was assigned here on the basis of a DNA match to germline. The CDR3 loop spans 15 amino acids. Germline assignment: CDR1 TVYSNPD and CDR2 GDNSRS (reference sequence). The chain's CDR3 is CAFRGIVPGTDRLIF. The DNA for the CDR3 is TGTGCCTTTAGGGGGATAGTCCCGGGGACCGATAGACTCATCTTT.

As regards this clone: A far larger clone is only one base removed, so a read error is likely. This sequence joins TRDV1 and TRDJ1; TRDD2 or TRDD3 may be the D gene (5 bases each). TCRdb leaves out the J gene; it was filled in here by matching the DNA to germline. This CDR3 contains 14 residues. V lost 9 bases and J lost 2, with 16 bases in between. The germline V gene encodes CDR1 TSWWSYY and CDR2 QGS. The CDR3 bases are TGTGCTCTGGTTCCTGTGGGGAGGACCGATAAACTCATCTTT. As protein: CALVPVGRTDKLIF.

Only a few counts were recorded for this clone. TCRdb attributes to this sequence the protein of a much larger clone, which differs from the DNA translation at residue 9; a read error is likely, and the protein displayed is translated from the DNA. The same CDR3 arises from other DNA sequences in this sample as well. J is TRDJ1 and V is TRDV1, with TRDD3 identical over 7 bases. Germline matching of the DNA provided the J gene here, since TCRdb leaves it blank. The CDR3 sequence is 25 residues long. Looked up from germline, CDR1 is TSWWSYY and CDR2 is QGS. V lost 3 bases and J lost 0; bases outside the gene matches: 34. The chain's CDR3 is CALGDSYRGHHSGGRDIPYTDKLIF. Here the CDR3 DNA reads TGTGCTCTTGGGGATTCTTACAGGGGGCACCATTCTGGGGGCCGCGACATCCCGTACACCGATAAACTCATCTTT.

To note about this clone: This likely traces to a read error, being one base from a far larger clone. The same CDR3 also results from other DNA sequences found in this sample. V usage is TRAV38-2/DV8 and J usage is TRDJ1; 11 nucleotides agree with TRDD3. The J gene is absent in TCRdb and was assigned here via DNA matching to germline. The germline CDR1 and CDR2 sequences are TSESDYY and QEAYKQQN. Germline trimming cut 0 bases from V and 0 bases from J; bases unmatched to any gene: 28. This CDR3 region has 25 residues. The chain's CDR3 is CAYRSVNFVKGDLLGDTGNTDKLIF. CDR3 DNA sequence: TGTGCTTATAGGAGCGTTAACTTCGTCAAAGGCGACCTCCTGGGGGATACAGGGAACACCGATAAACTCATCTTT.

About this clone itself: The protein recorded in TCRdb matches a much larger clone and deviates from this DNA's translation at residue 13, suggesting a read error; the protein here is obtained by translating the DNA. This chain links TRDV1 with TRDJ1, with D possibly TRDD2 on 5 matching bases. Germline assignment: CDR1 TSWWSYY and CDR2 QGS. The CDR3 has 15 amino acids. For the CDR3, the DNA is TGTGCTCTTGGGGAGTTCCTTGCGTACACCGATAAACCCATCTTT. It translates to CALGEFLAYTDKPIF.

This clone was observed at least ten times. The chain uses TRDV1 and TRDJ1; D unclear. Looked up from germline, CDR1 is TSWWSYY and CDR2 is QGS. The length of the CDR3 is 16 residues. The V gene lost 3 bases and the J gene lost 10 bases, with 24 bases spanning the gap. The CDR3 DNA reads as TGTGCTCTTGGGGACCCCCCGGTTTGCTCATTCTCATCACTCATCTTT. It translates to CALGDPPVCSFSSLIF.

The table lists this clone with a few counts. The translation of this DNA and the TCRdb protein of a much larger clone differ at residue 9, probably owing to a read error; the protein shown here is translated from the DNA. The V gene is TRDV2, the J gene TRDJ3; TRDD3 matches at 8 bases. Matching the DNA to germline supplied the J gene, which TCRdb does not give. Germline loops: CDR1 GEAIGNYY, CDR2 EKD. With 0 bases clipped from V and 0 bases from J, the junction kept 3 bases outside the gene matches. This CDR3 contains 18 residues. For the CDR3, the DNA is TGTGCCTGTGACACCGTGGGGGATGGCTCCTGGGACACCCGACAGATGTTTTTC. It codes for CACDTVGDGSWDTRQMFF.

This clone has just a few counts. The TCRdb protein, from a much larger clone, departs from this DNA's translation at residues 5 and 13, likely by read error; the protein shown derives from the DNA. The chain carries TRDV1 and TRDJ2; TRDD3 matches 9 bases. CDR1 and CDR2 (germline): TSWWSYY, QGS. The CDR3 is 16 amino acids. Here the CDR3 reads CALKAGGDTLTAKLFF. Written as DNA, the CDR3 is TGTGCTCTCAAGGCGGGTGGGGATACGTTGACAGCAAAACTCTTCTTT.

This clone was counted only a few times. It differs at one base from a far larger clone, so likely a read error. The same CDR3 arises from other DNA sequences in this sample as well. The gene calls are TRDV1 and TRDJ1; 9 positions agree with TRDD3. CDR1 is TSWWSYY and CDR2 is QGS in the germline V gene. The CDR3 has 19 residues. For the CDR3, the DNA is TGTGCTCTTGGGAATTCTGGGTACTGGGGGACAGAATACACCGATAAACTCATCTTC. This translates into CALGNSGYWGTEYTDKLIF.

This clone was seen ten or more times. The CDR3, as DNA: TGTGCCTGTGACTACTGGGGGACTAAGCCTTCATACACCGATAAACTCATCTTT. This encodes CACDYWGTKPSYTDKLIF. The rearrangement links TRDV2 to TRDJ1; 9 positions match TRDD3. This CDR3 has 18 amino acids. V was pared by 3 bases and J by 0 bases, with 13 bases of the junction left unmatched. Germline lookup yields CDR1 GEAIGNYY and CDR2 EKD.

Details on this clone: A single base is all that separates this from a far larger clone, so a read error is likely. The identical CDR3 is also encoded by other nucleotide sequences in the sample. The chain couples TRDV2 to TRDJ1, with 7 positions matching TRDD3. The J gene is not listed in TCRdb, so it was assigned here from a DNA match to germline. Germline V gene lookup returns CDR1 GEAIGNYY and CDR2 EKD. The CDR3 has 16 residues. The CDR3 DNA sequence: TGCGCCTGTGACAAGACTGGGGCCGACGGGGCCGATAAACTCATCTTT. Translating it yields CACDKTGADGADKLIF.

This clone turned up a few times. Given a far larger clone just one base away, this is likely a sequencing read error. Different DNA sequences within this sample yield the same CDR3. The CDR3 protein is CALGTSTNWENTDKLIF. CDR3 coding DNA: TGTGCTCTTGGGACTTCTACAAACTGGGAGAACACAGATAAACTCATCTTT. J is TRDJ1 and V is TRDV1, with a tentative D call TRDD3 (6 bases). The J gene is not listed in TCRdb, so it was assigned here from a DNA match to germline. From germline, CDR1 is TSWWSYY and CDR2 QGS. CDR3 length: 17 amino acids.

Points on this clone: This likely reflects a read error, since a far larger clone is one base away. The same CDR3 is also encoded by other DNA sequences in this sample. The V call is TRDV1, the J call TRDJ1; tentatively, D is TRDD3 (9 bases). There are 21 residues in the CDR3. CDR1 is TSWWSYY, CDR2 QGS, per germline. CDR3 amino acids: CALGAGGLPNNWGTNTDKLIF. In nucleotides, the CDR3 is TGCGCTCTTGGGGCCGGCGGCCTTCCTAATAACTGGGGGACAAACACCGATAAACTCATCTTT.

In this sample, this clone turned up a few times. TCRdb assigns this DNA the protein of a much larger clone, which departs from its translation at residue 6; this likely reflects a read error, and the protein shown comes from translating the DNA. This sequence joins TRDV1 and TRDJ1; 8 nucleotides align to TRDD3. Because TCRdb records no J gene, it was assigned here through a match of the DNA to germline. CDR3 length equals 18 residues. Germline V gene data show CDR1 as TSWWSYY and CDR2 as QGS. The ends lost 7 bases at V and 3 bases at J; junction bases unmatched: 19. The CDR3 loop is CALEDPPSGWGKADKLIF. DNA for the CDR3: TGTGCTCTTGAAGATCCTCCGTCGGGCTGGGGGAAGGCCGATAAACTCATCTTT.

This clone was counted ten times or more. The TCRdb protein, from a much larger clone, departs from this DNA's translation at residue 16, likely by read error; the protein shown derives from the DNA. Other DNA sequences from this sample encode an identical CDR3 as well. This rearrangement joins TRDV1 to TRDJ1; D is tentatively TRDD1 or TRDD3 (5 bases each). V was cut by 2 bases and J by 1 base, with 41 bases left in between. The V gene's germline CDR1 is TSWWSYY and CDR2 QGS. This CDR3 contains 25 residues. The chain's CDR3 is CALGEIRNQPERGVLRDFPTDKLIF. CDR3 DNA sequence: TGTGCTCTTGGGGAAATTAGAAATCAGCCAGAAAGGGGCGTACTGCGGGATTTCCCCACCGATAAACTCATCTTT.

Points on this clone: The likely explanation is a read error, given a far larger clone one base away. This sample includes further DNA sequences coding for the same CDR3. The CDR3 sequence is CACDRLTGGATKGSNLTAQLFF. The CDR3 DNA sequence: TGTGCCTGTGACCGTCTTACTGGGGGGGCCACTAAGGGGTCAAATTTGACAGCACAACTCTTCTTT. The genes are TRDV2 and TRDJ2; 8 bases align to TRDD3. TCRdb leaves out the J gene; it was filled in here by matching the DNA to germline. Germline CDR1 reads GEAIGNYY; CDR2 reads EKD. With 3 bases clipped from V and 1 base from J, the junction kept 24 bases outside the gene matches. The CDR3 contains 22 residues.

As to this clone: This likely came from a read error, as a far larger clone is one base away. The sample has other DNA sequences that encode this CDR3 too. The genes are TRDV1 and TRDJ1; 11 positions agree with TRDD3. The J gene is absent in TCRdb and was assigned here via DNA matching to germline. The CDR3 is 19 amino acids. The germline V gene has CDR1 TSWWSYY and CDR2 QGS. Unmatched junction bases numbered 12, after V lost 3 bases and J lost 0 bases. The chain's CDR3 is CALGDLSSSGGYYTDKLIF. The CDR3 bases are TGTGCTCTTGGGGACCTGTCGTCCTCTGGGGGATACTACACCGATAAACTCATCTTT.

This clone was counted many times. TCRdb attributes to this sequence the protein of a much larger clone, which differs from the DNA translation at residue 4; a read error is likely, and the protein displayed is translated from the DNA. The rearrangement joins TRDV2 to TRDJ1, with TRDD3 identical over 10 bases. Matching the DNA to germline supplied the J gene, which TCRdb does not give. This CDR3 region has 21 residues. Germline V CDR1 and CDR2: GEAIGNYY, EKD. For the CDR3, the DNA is TGTGCCTGTGGCACCGTCTCACCTCCGACCGTACTGGGGGATCACACCGATAAACTCATCTTT. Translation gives CACGTVSPPTVLGDHTDKLIF.

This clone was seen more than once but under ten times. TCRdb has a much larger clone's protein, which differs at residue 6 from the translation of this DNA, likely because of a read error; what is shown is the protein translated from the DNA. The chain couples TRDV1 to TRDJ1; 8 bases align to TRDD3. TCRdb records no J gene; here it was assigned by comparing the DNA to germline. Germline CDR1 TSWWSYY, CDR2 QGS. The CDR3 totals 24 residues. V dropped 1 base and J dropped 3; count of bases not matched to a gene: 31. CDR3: CALGEPSLPYQLGGIKVVADKLIF. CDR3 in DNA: TGTGCTCTTGGGGAACCTAGCCTTCCCTATCAACTAGGGGGGATAAAGGTGGTGGCCGATAAACTCATCTTT.

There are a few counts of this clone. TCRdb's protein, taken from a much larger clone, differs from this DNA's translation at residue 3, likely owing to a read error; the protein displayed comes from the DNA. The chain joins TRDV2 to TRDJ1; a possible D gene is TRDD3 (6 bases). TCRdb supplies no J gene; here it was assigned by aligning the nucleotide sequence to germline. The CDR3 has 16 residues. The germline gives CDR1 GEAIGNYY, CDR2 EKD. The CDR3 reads CAGDRLGYLNTDKLIF. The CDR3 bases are TGTGCCGGTGACCGCCTAGGATACCTTAACACCGATAAACTCATCTTT.

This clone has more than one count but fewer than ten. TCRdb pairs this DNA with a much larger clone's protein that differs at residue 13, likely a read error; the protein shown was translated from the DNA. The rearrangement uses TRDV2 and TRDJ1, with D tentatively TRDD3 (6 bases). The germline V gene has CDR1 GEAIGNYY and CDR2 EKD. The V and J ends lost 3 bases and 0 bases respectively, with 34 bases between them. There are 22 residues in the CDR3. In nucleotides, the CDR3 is TGTGCCTGTGACCCCATTTTGGCTGGGGACCCTAGTGGGGTCTTCGACACCGATAAACTCATCTTT. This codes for CACDPILAGDPSGVFDTDKLIF.

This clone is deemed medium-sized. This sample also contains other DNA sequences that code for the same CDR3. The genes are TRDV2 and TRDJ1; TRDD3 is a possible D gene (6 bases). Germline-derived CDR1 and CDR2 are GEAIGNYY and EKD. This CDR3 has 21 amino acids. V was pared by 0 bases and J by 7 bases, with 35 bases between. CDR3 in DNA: TGTGCCTGTGACACCGATAACGGTTCTGGGGATTGCGGCCATCCCCTGGGTAAACTCATCTTT. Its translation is CACDTDNGSGDCGHPLGKLIF.

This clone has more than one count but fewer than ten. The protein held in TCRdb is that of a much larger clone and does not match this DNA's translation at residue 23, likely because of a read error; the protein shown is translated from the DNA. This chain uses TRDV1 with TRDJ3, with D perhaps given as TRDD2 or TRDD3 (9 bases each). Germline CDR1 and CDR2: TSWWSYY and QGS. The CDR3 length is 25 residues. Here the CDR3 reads CALGDGLPTLYWGTRSSWDTRQVFF. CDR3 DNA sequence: TGTGCTCTTGGGGACGGCCTTCCTACGCTTTACTGGGGGACCCGTAGCTCCTGGGACACCCGACAGGTGTTTTTC.

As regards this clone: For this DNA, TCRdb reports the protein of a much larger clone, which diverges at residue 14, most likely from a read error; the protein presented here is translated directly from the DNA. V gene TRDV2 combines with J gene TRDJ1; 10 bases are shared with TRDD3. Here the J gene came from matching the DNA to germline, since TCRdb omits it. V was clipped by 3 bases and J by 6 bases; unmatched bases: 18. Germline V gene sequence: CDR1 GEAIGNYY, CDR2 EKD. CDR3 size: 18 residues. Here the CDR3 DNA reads TGTGCCTGTGACCCCGTACTGGGGGATCCGGGGAGAACCAATAAACTCATCTTT. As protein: CACDPVLGDPGRTNKLIF.

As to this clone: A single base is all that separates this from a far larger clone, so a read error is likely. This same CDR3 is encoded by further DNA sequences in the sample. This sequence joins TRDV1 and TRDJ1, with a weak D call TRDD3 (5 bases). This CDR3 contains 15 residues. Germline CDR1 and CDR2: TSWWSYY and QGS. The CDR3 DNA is TGTGCTCTCGGGGAACTTCGAGATAAAACCGATAAACTCATCTTT. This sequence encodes CALGELRDKTDKLIF.